This is a list of T cell receptor beta chains from one sample in a study of T cell responses to AZD1222 COVID-19 vaccine. Measured with immunoSEQ multiplex PCR; TCRdb has only the in-frame clones, and not every one. The repertoire includes some 190,000 clones, roughly 92% of them detected once, and over 1% sits in the top ten. Sequences were derived from peripheral blood, sampled on day 0 of AZD1222 vaccination. The receptors stem from an adult in good health. Both conserved end residues are part of each CDR3. The D gene is left open where the match is weak. Clone size is stated in some rows and not others, as once, few, many or a class when expanded.

size: -
D: -
J: TRBJ2-7
V: TRBV5-6
DNA: TGTGCCAGCAGCTTGTCGGCTAGCTTCTACGAGCAGTACTTC
CDR3: CASSLSASFYEQYF

size: -
D: -
J: TRBJ2-1
V: TRBV4-3
DNA: TGCGCCAGCAGCCAAAGGGCTTTCTCCTACAATGAGCAGTTCTTC
CDR3: CASSQRAFSYNEQFF

size: -
D: -
J: TRBJ1-1
V: TRBV6-5
DNA: TGTGCCAGCAGTTACTTCTTGGTCGGGACCACTGAAGCTTTCTTT
CDR3: CASSYFLVGTTEAFF

size: -
D: -
J: TRBJ2-2
V: TRBV5-1
DNA: TGCGCCAGCAGTTCGAACACCGGGGAGCTGTTTTTT
CDR3: CASSSNTGELFF

size: -
D: -
J: TRBJ2-6
V: TRBV9
DNA: TGTGCCAGCAGCCCCACAGGGACTGGGGCCAACGTCCTGACTTTC
CDR3: CASSPTGTGANVLTF

size: -
D: TRBD2
J: TRBJ2-7
V: TRBV9
DNA: TGTGCCAGCAGCGTAGAACTAGCGGGGCCCTACGAGCAGTACTTC
CDR3: CASSVELAGPYEQYF

size: -
D: TRBD2
J: TRBJ2-2
V: TRBV7-6
DNA: TGTGCCAGCAGCTCAGAACTAGCGGGGGTATACACCGGGGAGCTGTTTTTT
CDR3: CASSSELAGVYTGELFF

size: -
D: -
J: TRBJ1-4
V: TRBV25-1
DNA: TGTGCCAGCAGTGAACAGGGCACAACTAATGAAAAACTGTTTTTT
CDR3: CASSEQGTTNEKLFF

size: -
D: -
J: TRBJ1-1
V: TRBV5-4
DNA: TGTGCCAGCAGCTTGGCCGGGGGGATGAACACTGAAGCTTTCTTT
CDR3: CASSLAGGMNTEAFF

size: -
D: -
J: TRBJ2-4
V: TRBV3-1/TRBV3-2
DNA: TGTGCCAGCAGCCAAGGCCCGAGGTGGAACATTCAGTACTTC
CDR3: CASSQGPRWNIQYF

size: -
D: -
J: TRBJ1-6
V: TRBV7-3
DNA: TGTGCCAGCAGCTCCCAGGGTACCAATAATTCACCCCTCCACTTT
CDR3: CASSSQGTNNSPLHF

size: -
D: -
J: TRBJ2-5
V: TRBV9
DNA: TGTGCCAGCAGCGACACAGAGACCCAGTACTTC
CDR3: CASSDTETQYF

size: -
D: TRBD1
J: TRBJ1-2
V: TRBV27
DNA: TGTGCCAGCAGTCCGAGACGGACAGGGGTGGACACCTTC
CDR3: CASSPRRTGVDTF

size: -
D: TRBD2
J: TRBJ2-3
V: TRBV30
DNA: TGTGCCTGGAGTTCGGGGGGAGATACGCAGTATTTT
CDR3: CAWSSGGDTQYF

size: -
D: TRBD2
J: TRBJ2-2
V: TRBV10-1
DNA: TGCGCCAGCAGTGAGCCTAGCGGGGGGACTAATACGAACACCGGGGAGCTGTTTTTT
CDR3: CASSEPSGGTNTNTGELFF

size: -
D: TRBD1
J: TRBJ2-5
V: TRBV5-6
DNA: TGTGCCAGCAGCTTGAAGCCTGGACAGGGAAAAGAGACCCAGTACTTC
CDR3: CASSLKPGQGKETQYF

size: -
D: -
J: TRBJ1-1
V: TRBV21-1
DNA: TGTGCCAGCAGGGTAGGGGACTGCCTTGAAGCTTTCTTT
CDR3: CASRVGDCLEAFF

size: -
D: TRBD2
J: TRBJ2-1
V: TRBV5-8
DNA: TGTGCCAGCAGCGATACTAGCGGGGGGAACAATGAGCAGTTCTTC
CDR3: CASSDTSGGNNEQFF

size: -
D: TRBD1
J: TRBJ2-3
V: TRBV19
DNA: TGTGCCAGTAGTTTAAGGGACAGGGGGCAATCGATTCTGGATACGCAGTATTTT
CDR3: CASSLRDRGQSILDTQYF

size: -
D: TRBD1
J: TRBJ1-1
V: TRBV5-1
DNA: TGCGCCAGCAGCAAACGGACAGGGGGCGCCGCTTTCTTT
CDR3: CASSKRTGGAAFF

size: -
D: -
J: TRBJ1-1
V: TRBV12-5
DNA: TGTGCTAGTGGTTTCACACCATCTGAAGCTTTCTTT
CDR3: CASGFTPSEAFF

size: -
D: -
J: TRBJ1-2
V: TRBV15
DNA: TGTGCCACCAGCAGAGAGGTAGGGGTTGACTATGGCTACACCTTC
CDR3: CATSREVGVDYGYTF

size: once
D: TRBD1
J: TRBJ1-1
V: TRBV7-2
DNA: TGTGCCAGCACACCAAGACAGGGCCCAAACACTGAAGCTTTCTTT
CDR3: CASTPRQGPNTEAFF

size: once
D: -
J: TRBJ2-7
V: TRBV4-3
DNA: TGCGCCAGCAGCCAAGGTCAGTGGCGGGGCGACGAGCAGTACTTC
CDR3: CASSQGQWRGDEQYF

size: -
D: -
J: TRBJ2-2
V: TRBV6-4
DNA: TGTGCCAGCTCCCAAGGGGCTAACACCGGGGAGCTGTTTTTT
CDR3: CASSQGANTGELFF

size: -
D: -
J: TRBJ2-7
V: TRBV6-5
DNA: TGTGCCAGCAGTAATCAGGGATACGAGCAGTACTTC
CDR3: CASSNQGYEQYF

size: -
D: -
J: TRBJ1-2
V: TRBV27
DNA: TGTGCCAGCAGTTTATCGCGGGGGGATGGCTACACCTTC
CDR3: CASSLSRGDGYTF

size: -
D: TRBD1
J: TRBJ1-2
V: TRBV25-1
DNA: TGTGCCAGCAGTCCTTGGACAGGGGAGCATGGCTACACCTTC
CDR3: CASSPWTGEHGYTF

size: -
D: -
J: TRBJ1-1
V: TRBV28
DNA: TGTGCCAGCAGTTTATATCGTGGGGGTGGCACTGAAGCTTTCTTT
CDR3: CASSLYRGGGTEAFF

size: -
D: -
J: TRBJ2-3
V: TRBV10-3
DNA: TGTGCCATCAGTGTTTGGCAGGGGGAGGCAGATACGCAGTATTTT
CDR3: CAISVWQGEADTQYF

size: -
D: TRBD1
J: TRBJ1-4
V: TRBV5-1
DNA: TGCGCCAGCAGTCAACCGGGGACAGGAGGGGAAAAACTGTTTTTT
CDR3: CASSQPGTGGEKLFF

size: -
D: -
J: TRBJ2-1
V: TRBV19
DNA: TGTGCCAGTATCCCAAGGGGGGGGATTGGTCTGTTCTTC
CDR3: CASIPRGGIGLFF

size: -
D: -
J: TRBJ2-5
V: TRBV6-6
DNA: TGTGCCAGCAGTTACCCAGGGGAAGAGACCCAGTACTTC
CDR3: CASSYPGEETQYF

size: -
D: TRBD2
J: TRBJ2-2
V: TRBV9
DNA: TGTGCCAGCAGCGCTGGGACTAGTCCCACCGGGGAGCTGTTTTTT
CDR3: CASSAGTSPTGELFF

size: -
D: -
J: TRBJ1-3
V: TRBV6-4
DNA: TGTGCCAGCAGTGTGGGGGCTGGAAACACCATATATTTT
CDR3: CASSVGAGNTIYF

size: -
D: TRBD2
J: TRBJ2-3
V: TRBV5-1
DNA: TGCGCCAGCAGCTTGGATCCGGGACTAGCGACAGATACGCAGTATTTT
CDR3: CASSLDPGLATDTQYF

size: -
D: TRBD1
J: TRBJ1-1
V: TRBV28
DNA: TGTGCCAGCAGCGGACAGGGAGTAAACACTGAAGCTTTCTTT
CDR3: CASSGQGVNTEAFF

size: -
D: TRBD2
J: TRBJ2-1
V: TRBV19
DNA: TGTGCCAGTACCGACGCGGGGGGCGCCTACAATGAGCAGTTCTTC
CDR3: CASTDAGGAYNEQFF

size: -
D: TRBD1
J: TRBJ1-1
V: TRBV6-4
DNA: TGTGCCAGCAGAGGACAGGGTGGGACTGAAGCTTTCTTT
CDR3: CASRGQGGTEAFF

size: -
D: -
J: TRBJ2-7
V: TRBV24-1
DNA: TGTGCCACCAGTGGCCAGCCAGGGTACGAGCAGTACTTC
CDR3: CATSGQPGYEQYF

size: -
D: -
J: TRBJ1-1
V: TRBV21-1
DNA: TGTGCCAGCAGCAAAGAAGGGGGACCGCACGGTGTGATTTCAGGTGAAGCTTTCTTT
CDR3: CASSKEGGPHGVISGEAFF

size: once
D: -
J: TRBJ2-2
V: TRBV3-1/TRBV3-2
DNA: TGTGCCAGCAGCCATGGGGGAACCGGGGAGCTGTTTTTT
CDR3: CASSHGGTGELFF

size: -
D: TRBD1
J: TRBJ2-1
V: TRBV19
DNA: TGTGCCAGTAGTACCGGGACAGGGGTTTTGAATGAGCAGTTCTTC
CDR3: CASSTGTGVLNEQFF